A selection of T cell receptor beta chains follows, all from one sample in a study of control samples from healthy donors and cancer patients. Profiled with immunoSEQ multiplex PCR; TCRdb holds only in-frame clones, not every one. The top ten clones hold about 5.8% of a sample with approximately 150,000 clones, 80% to 95% of them seen once. Sequencing was done on a sample of blood. Every receptor here comes from a man in his late teens or twenties in good health. CDR3s include the opening cysteine and the closing phenylalanine or tryptophan. The D gene is left open where the match is weak. Size is omitted from some rows. Given values are once, few, many or a class for expanded clones.

clone_size,d_call,v_call,j_call,cdr3_nt,cdr3_aa
once,TRBD1,TRBV19,TRBJ1-1,TGTGCCAGTAGTATAAGGCCGGGACAGGGGGCAGTGAACACTGAAGCTTTCTTT,CASSIRPGQGAVNTEAFF
-,-,TRBV12-1,TRBJ1-5,TGTGCCAGCAGCTCCCGGACAGCTCGGGATCAGCCCCAGCATTTT,CASSSRTARDQPQHF
-,-,TRBV27,TRBJ1-2,TGTGCCAGCACTTCAGGAGGGCGTGGCTACACCTTC,CASTSGGRGYTF
many,-,TRBV5-1,TRBJ2-1,TGCGCCAGCACCGAAAGAAAAAACGAAAAGCAGTTCTTC,CASTERKNEKQFF
-,-,TRBV2,TRBJ2-6,TGTGCCAGCAGCCCGGGACATACCTCTGGGGCCAACGTCCTGACTTTC,CASSPGHTSGANVLTF
-,TRBD1,TRBV5-1,TRBJ1-1,TGCGCCAGCAGCTTACAGGGGGGCTCGGACACTGAAGCTTTCTTT,CASSLQGGSDTEAFF
-,-,TRBV6-5,TRBJ2-7,TGTGCCAGCAGTTACTCGCAGGGAAGCGAGCAGTACTTC,CASSYSQGSEQYF
-,-,TRBV11-2,TRBJ1-6,TGTGCCAGCAGCCCCCAGATAAGCTCCTATAATTCACCCCTCCACTTT,CASSPQISSYNSPLHF
-,TRBD1,TRBV18,TRBJ1-5,TGTGCCAGCTCACCTTCACAGGGGGTTTCCAATCAGCCCCAGCATTTT,CASSPSQGVSNQPQHF
-,-,TRBV5-4,TRBJ1-1,TGTGCCAGCAGCTTGCAGATAAACACTGAAGCTTTCTTT,CASSLQINTEAFF
once,-,TRBV7-9,TRBJ1-4,TGTGCCAGCAGCCGGATAGCAACTAATGAAAAACTGTTTTTT,CASSRIATNEKLFF